This TCR beta chain derives from a study of blood T cell repertoires in COVID-19. Study in general: From the United States, Italy and Spain came samples of acute and convalescent COVID-19. Sample material is recorded as cDNA or gDNA derived from T cells, B-cell-depleted T cells, or PBMCs.

As originally analysed: Reference gene primer amplification gave nucleated cell count estimates. This table comes from immunoSEQ multiplex PCR, and its TCRdb copy is limited to in-frame clones, with some not included. V and J calls plus clone size are reproduced from that table; the DNA served to infer D and trimming. The profile shows around 86,000 clones, approximately 86% of them singletons. The CDR3 is 19 amino acids. V trimming: 0 bases; J trimming: 2 bases; junction bases outside the gene matches: 14. The germline gives CDR1 LGHNA, CDR2 YSLEER. This receptor was taken from a human donor in a cohort sampled during active COVID-19. Sequencing was performed on peripheral blood. The chain recombines TRBV4-3 with TRBJ2-3, with 7 nucleotides matching TRBD2. The CDR3 DNA is TGCGCCAGCAGCCAAGACGGGGCCGGCGTAGCGGGCCCCACAGATACGCAGTATTTT. Protein product: CASSQDGAGVAGPTDTQYF.